The rows below give T cell receptor beta chains drawn from one sample of a study of OX40 agonist ivuxolimab in advanced cancers. The protocol was immunoSEQ multiplex PCR, while the TCRdb copy is restricted to in-frame clones and leaves out a portion. The table has about 65,000 clones, around 93% seen once. Sequencing used CD4+ or CD8+ T cells sorted from blood, obtained in a trial of the OX40 agonist ivuxolimab. These receptors all come from an adult with an advanced solid tumor such as melanoma, head and neck, liver or kidney cancer. The CDR3 runs from the conserved cysteine through the conserved F or W. D genes are given only for firm matches. A clone size is listed for some rows: how often the clone was seen (once, few, many), or a class if it is expanded.

J gene: TRBJ2-7; clone size: once; D gene: TRBD1; V gene: TRBV19; CDR3 protein: CASSSAGQGVYEQYF; CDR3 DNA: TGTGCCAGTAGTAGCGCGGGACAGGGGGTCTACGAGCAGTACTTC
J gene: TRBJ2-1; clone size: .; D gene: TRBD2; V gene: TRBV7-8; CDR3 protein: CASSLAGGTYNEQFF; CDR3 DNA: TGTGCCAGCAGCTTAGCGGGAGGGACCTACAATGAGCAGTTCTTC
J gene: TRBJ1-5; clone size: .; D gene: .; V gene: TRBV19; CDR3 protein: CASTISSDSYNQPQHF; CDR3 DNA: TGTGCCAGTACCATATCGTCAGACAGCTACAATCAGCCCCAGCATTTT
J gene: TRBJ2-3; clone size: .; D gene: .; V gene: TRBV28; CDR3 protein: CASSQLSFSGTDTQYF; CDR3 DNA: TGTGCCAGCAGCCAGTTAAGCTTCTCAGGGACAGATACGCAGTATTTT
J gene: TRBJ1-1; clone size: .; D gene: .; V gene: TRBV30; CDR3 protein: CAWSGRQINTEAFF; CDR3 DNA: TGTGCCTGGAGTGGTAGACAGATAAACACTGAAGCTTTCTTT
J gene: TRBJ2-1; clone size: .; D gene: .; V gene: TRBV7-9; CDR3 protein: CASSLNLRDGEQFF; CDR3 DNA: TGTGCCAGCAGCTTAAACCTCCGGGACGGTGAGCAGTTCTTC
J gene: TRBJ2-1; clone size: .; D gene: TRBD1; V gene: TRBV5-1; CDR3 protein: CASSLDQGAGNEQFF; CDR3 DNA: TGCGCCAGCAGCTTGGATCAGGGGGCGGGCAATGAGCAGTTCTTC
J gene: TRBJ2-7; clone size: once; D gene: .; V gene: TRBV30; CDR3 protein: CAWGTLYEQYF; CDR3 DNA: TGTGCCTGGGGGACCCTCTACGAGCAGTACTTC
J gene: TRBJ2-2; clone size: .; D gene: .; V gene: TRBV2; CDR3 protein: CASSVNIATNTGELFF; CDR3 DNA: TGTGCCAGCAGTGTCAACATAGCCACGAACACCGGGGAGCTGTTTTTT
J gene: TRBJ2-3; clone size: .; D gene: TRBD1; V gene: TRBV30; CDR3 protein: CAWTPGQIGTDTQYF; CDR3 DNA: TGTGCCTGGACCCCGGGACAGATCGGCACAGATACGCAGTATTTT
J gene: TRBJ2-3; clone size: .; D gene: TRBD2; V gene: TRBV27; CDR3 protein: CLSRAGVRDTQYF; CDR3 DNA: TGTCTCAGTCGGGCGGGAGTCAGAGATACGCAGTATTTT
J gene: TRBJ2-3; clone size: .; D gene: .; V gene: TRBV6-1; CDR3 protein: CASSIARARTDTQYF; CDR3 DNA: TGTGCCAGCAGTATCGCGAGGGCGCGGACAGATACGCAGTATTTT
J gene: TRBJ1-6; clone size: .; D gene: .; V gene: TRBV6-6; CDR3 protein: CASSYRAEDSPLHF; CDR3 DNA: TGTGCCAGCAGTTACCGGGCCGAAGATTCACCCCTCCACTTT
J gene: TRBJ2-3; clone size: .; D gene: TRBD2; V gene: TRBV2; CDR3 protein: CASSPLAEFTDTQYF; CDR3 DNA: TGTGCCAGCAGCCCTCTAGCGGAATTCACAGATACGCAGTATTTT
J gene: TRBJ2-5; clone size: once; D gene: TRBD2; V gene: TRBV7-2; CDR3 protein: CASSHSSEVAGGLKTQYF; CDR3 DNA: TGTGCCAGCAGTCACAGTTCAGAAGTAGCGGGGGGGTTGAAGACCCAGTACTTC
J gene: TRBJ2-5; clone size: .; D gene: .; V gene: TRBV29-1; CDR3 protein: CSVVVSRETQYF; CDR3 DNA: TGCAGCGTTGTAGTTTCCCGAGAGACCCAGTACTTC